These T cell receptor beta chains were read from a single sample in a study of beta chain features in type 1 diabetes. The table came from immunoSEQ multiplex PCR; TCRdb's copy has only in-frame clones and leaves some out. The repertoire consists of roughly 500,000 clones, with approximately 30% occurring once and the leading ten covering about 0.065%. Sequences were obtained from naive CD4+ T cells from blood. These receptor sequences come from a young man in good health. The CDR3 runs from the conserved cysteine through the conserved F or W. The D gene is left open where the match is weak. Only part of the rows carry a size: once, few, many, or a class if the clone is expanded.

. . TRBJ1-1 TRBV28 TGTGCCAGCATACGGCCGGGGATGAACACTGAAGCTTTCTTT CASIRPGMNTEAFF
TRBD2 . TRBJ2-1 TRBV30 TGTGCCTGGAGTGTCCTAGCGGCCTCCTACAATGAGCAGTTCTTC CAWSVLAASYNEQFF
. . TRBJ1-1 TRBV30 TGTGCCTGGAGTGACCCCGGGAGAAACACTGAAGCTTTCTTT CAWSDPGRNTEAFF
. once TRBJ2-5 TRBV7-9 TGTGCCAGCAGCTACATAAGGGAGGTCGAGACCCAGTACTTC CASSYIREVETQYF
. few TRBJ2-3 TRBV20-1 TGCAGTGCTAACGACCGTATCACCCAGTATTTT CSANDRITQYF
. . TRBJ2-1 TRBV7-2 TGTGCCAGCAGCACCCCTGACTACCGCTCCTACAATGAGCAGTTCTTC CASSTPDYRSYNEQFF
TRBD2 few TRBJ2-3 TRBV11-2 TGTGCCAGCAGCTCGTCTAGCGGGAGGGACACAGATACGCAGTATTTT CASSSSSGRDTDTQYF
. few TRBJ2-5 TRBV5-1 TGCGCCAGCAGCTTTGGATCCAAAGAGACCCAGTACTTC CASSFGSKETQYF
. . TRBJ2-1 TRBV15 TGTGCCACCAGCAGAGATTATGGCGCCCTGGCCAAGTTCTTC CATSRDYGALAKFF
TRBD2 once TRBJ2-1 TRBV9 TGTGCCAGCAGCGCGGAGGGACTAGCTCTCAATGAGCAGTTCTTC CASSAEGLALNEQFF
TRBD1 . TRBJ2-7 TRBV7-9 TGTGCCAGCAGACAAACCGCCCGACAGGGCTACGAGCAGTACTTC CASRQTARQGYEQYF
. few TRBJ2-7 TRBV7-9 TGTGCCAGCAGCGCGCTAGGAGGCGCTACCTCCTACGAGCAGTACTTC CASSALGGATSYEQYF
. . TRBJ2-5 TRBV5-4 TGTGCCAGCAGCTTGGCAAGCGCACAGGGAGAGACCCAGTACTTC CASSLASAQGETQYF
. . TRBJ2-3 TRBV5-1 TGCGCCAGCAGCTTGGAAGTTTCAGATACGCAGTATTTT CASSLEVSDTQYF
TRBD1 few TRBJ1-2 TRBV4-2 TGTGCCAGCAGCCAAGAGGGTTTAACAGGGGTTGGCTACACCTTC CASSQEGLTGVGYTF
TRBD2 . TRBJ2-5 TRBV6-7 TGTGCCAGCAGTCCTCTAGCGGGCCCGGAACGGACCCAGTACTTC CASSPLAGPERTQYF
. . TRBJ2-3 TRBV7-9 TGTGCCAGCAGCTCCCTCAGGGGTGGCACAGATACGCAGTATTTT CASSSLRGGTDTQYF
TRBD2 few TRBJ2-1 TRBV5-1 TGCGCCAGCAGCCCTCTAGCGGGAGGCGGAAATGAGCAGTTCTTC CASSPLAGGGNEQFF
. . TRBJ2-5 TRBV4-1 TGCGCCAGCAGCCAAGGGGGATCGAACGTATACCGGGGTGAGACCCAGTACTTC CASSQGGSNVYRGETQYF
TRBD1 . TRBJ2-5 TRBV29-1 TGCAGCGTTGAAGGGACAGGGCGGGCTGGGACCCAGTACTTC CSVEGTGRAGTQYF
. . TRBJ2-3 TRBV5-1 TGCGCCAGCAGCATCACTAGCACAGATACGCAGTATTTT CASSITSTDTQYF
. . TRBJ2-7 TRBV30 TGTGCCTGGACCCGGGGGCTCATCACCTACGAGCAGTACTTC CAWTRGLITYEQYF
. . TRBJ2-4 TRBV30 TGTGCCTGGAGTAATTCGGAAGCCAAAAACATTCAGTACTTC CAWSNSEAKNIQYF
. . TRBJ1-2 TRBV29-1 TGCAGCGTTGAACGGGTGGATGGCTACACCTTC CSVERVDGYTF
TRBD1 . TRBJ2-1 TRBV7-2 TGTGCCAGCAACTTTCGACAGGGGGGAAATGAGCAGTTCTTC CASNFRQGGNEQFF
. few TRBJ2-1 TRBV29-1 TGCAGCGGGAGGGGCAGTGTGGATGAGCAGTTCTTC CSGRGSVDEQFF
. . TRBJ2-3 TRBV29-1 TGCAGCGTTGGCCGGGACTGGGGCACAGATACGCAGTATTTT CSVGRDWGTDTQYF
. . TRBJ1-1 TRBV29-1 TGCAGCGTTCTCAGATCCCACACTGAAGCTTTCTTT CSVLRSHTEAFF
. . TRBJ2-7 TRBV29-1 TGCAGCGTAGCCGGGGCTGCCTACGAGCAGTACTTC CSVAGAAYEQYF
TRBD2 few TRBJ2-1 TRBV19 TGTGCCAGTAGTATGGAAGGTAGCGGGAGTAAGATCTTC CASSMEGSGSKIF
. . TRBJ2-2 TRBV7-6 TGTGCCAGCAGCAGGGAGGACGGGAACACCGGGGAGCTGTTTTTT CASSREDGNTGELFF
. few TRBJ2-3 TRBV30 TGTGCCTGGAGTGGGTCCAGGCTTGGAGATACGCAGTATTTT CAWSGSRLGDTQYF
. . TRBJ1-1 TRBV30 TGTGCCTGGAGCAGTCAGACAGGCACTGAAGCTTTCTTT CAWSSQTGTEAFF
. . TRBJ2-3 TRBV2 TGTGCCAGCAGGGGCAACACAGATACGCAGTATTTT CASRGNTDTQYF
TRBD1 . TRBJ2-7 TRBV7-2 TGTGCCAGCAGCTTAGCACCGGGACAGGTAACCTACGAGCAGTACTTC CASSLAPGQVTYEQYF
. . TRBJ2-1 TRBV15 TGTGCCACCAGCAGAGATCTTAGGACAGTCCCTGAGCAGTTCTTC CATSRDLRTVPEQFF
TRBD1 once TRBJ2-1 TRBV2 TGTGCCAGCACCGACAGGGCAACCTACAATGAGCAGTTCTTC CASTDRATYNEQFF
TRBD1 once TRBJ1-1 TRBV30 TGTGCCAGCCAGGTTGGACAGGGAGGAACTGAAGCTTTCTTT CASQVGQGGTEAFF
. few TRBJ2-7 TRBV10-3 TGTGCCATCAGAGGGCAGGGACTCGAGCAGTACTTC CAIRGQGLEQYF
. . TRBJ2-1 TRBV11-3 TGTGCCAGCAGTGCTACGGGAGCCCCCCCCTACAATGAGCAGTTCTTC CASSATGAPPYNEQFF
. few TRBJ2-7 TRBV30 TGTGCCTGGAGTGTAGGAACGTCGCCTTCTCGGAGCTACGAGCAGTACTTC CAWSVGTSPSRSYEQYF
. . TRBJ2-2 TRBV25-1 TGTGCCAGCAGTGAATCTGGCCGTAGGGATATTGGGGAGCTGTTTTTT CASSESGRRDIGELFF
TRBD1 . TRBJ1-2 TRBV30 TGTGCCTGGAGTTTCCACGACAGGGGAAGCGGCTACACCTTC CAWSFHDRGSGYTF
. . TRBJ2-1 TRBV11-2 TGTGCCAGCAGCTTAACCAGGCCGAGCTCCTACAATGAGCAGTTCTTC CASSLTRPSSYNEQFF
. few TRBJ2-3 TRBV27 TGTGCCAGCAGTTTAAGTAGAGGGGCAGATACGCAGTATTTT CASSLSRGADTQYF
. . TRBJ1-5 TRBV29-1 TGCAGCGCCGGGTTGGGCAATCAGCCCCAGCATTTT CSAGLGNQPQHF
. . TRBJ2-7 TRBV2 TGTGCCAGCCGGAGCGCCTACGAGCAGTACTTC CASRSAYEQYF
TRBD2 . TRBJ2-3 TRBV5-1 TGCGCCAGCAGCCGACTAGCGGGCACAGATACGCAGTATTTT CASSRLAGTDTQYF
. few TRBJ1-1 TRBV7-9 TGTGCCAGCAGCTACGTGGAGGACACTGAAGCTTTCTTT CASSYVEDTEAFF
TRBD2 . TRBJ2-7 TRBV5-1 TGCGCCAGCAGCTTGGGACTAGCGATGTACGAGCAGTACTTC CASSLGLAMYEQYF
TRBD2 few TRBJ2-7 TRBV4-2 TGTGCCAGCAGCTCTGAAAGCGGGAGGAGCTCCTACGAGCAGTACTTC CASSSESGRSSYEQYF
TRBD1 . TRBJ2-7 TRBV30 TGTGCCTGGCAAAGGACAGGGGGTTATCCTTACGAGCAGTACTTC CAWQRTGGYPYEQYF
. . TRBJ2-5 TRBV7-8 TGTGCCAGCAGCGTAGTCAGGGGTGTGGTTTCGGAGACCCAGTACTTC CASSVVRGVVSETQYF
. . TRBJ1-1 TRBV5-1 TGCGCCAGCAGCTTGGGACAGTCGGTGAGGAACACTGAAGCTTTCTTT CASSLGQSVRNTEAFF
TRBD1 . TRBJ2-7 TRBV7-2 TGTGCCAGCAGCTTAGGCGGGACAGGGTCCTACGAGCAGTACTTC CASSLGGTGSYEQYF